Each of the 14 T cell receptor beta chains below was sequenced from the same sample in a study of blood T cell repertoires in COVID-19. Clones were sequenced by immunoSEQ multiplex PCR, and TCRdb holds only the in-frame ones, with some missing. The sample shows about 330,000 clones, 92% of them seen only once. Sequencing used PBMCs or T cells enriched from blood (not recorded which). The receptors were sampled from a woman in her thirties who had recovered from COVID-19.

In nucleotides, the CDR3 is TGTGCCAGCCAGGGTTACGGCAATCAGCCCCAGCATTTT. Translation gives CASQGYGNQPQHF. The chain joins TRBV6-5 to TRBJ1-5, with D tentatively TRBD1 (5 bases). Trimming cost V 8 bases and J 2 bases, with 10 bases left between them. The CDR3 length is 13 residues. Germline V gene sequence: CDR1 MNHEY, CDR2 SVGAGI.

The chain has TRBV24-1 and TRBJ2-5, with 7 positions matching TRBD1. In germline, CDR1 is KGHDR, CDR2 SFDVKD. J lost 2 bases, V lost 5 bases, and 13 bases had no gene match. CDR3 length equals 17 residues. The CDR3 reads CATSGPRCWTGQETQYF. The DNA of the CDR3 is TGTGCCACCAGTGGCCCACGTTGCTGGACAGGACAAGAGACCCAGTACTTC.

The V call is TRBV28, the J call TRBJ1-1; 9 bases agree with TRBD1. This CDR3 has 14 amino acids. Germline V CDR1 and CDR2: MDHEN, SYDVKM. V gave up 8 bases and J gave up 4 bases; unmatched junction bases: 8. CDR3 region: CASGSTGGLTEAFF. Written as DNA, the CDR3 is TGTGCCAGCGGATCCACAGGGGGCCTCACTGAAGCTTTCTTT.

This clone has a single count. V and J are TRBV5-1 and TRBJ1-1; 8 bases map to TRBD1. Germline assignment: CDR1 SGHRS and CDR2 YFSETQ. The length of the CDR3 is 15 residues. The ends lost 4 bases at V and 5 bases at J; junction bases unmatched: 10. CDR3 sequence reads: CASSAGQGPVTEAFF. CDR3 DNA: TGCGCCAGCAGCGCCGGACAGGGCCCTGTGACTGAAGCTTTCTTT.

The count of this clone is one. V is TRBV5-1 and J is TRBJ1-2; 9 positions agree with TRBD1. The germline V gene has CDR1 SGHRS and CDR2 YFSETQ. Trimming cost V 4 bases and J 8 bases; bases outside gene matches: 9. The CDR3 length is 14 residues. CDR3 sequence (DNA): TGCGCCAGCAGCACTTTGACAGGGGGTAACGGCTACACCTTC. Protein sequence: CASSTLTGGNGYTF.

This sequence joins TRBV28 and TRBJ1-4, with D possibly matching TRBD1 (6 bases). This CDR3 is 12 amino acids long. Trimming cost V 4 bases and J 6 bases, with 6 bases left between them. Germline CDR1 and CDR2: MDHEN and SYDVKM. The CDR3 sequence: CASSWTDEKLFF. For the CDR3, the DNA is TGTGCCAGCAGTTGGACAGATGAAAAACTGTTTTTT.

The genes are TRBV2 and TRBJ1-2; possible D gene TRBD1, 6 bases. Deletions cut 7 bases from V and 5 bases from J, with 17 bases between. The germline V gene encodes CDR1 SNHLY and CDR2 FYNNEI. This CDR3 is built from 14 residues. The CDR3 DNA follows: TGTGCCAGCAATAGGGACATAGCCCCTTATGGCTACACCTTC. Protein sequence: CASNRDIAPYGYTF. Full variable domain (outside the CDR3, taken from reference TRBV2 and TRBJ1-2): EPEVTQTPSHQVTQMGQEVILRCVPISNHLYFYWYRQILGQKVEFLVSFYNNEISEKSEIFDDQFSVERPDGSNFTLKIRSTKLEDSAMYFCASNRDIAPYGYTFGSGTRLTVV.

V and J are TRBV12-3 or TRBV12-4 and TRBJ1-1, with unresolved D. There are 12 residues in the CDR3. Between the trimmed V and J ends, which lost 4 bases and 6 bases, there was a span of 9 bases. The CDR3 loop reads CASSYPSAEAFF. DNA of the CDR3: TGTGCCAGCAGTTATCCCAGCGCTGAAGCTTTCTTT.

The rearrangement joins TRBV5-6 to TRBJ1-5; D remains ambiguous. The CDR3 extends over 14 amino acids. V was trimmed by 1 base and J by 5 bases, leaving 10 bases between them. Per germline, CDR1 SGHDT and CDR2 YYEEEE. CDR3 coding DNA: TGTGCCAGCAGCTTGTGGTCGGGATATCAGCCCCAGCATTTT. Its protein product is CASSLWSGYQPQHF.

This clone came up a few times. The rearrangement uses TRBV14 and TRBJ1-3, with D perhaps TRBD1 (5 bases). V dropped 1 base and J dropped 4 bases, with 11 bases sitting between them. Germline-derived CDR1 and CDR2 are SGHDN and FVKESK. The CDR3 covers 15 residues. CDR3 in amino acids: CASSQGRGGGNTIYF. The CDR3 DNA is TGTGCCAGCAGCCAAGGACGGGGGGGAGGAAACACCATATATTTT.

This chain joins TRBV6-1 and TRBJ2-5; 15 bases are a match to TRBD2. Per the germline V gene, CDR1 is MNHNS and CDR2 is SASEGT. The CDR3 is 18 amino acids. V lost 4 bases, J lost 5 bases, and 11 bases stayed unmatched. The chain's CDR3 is CASSGNPGLAGGSETQYF. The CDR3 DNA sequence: TGTGCCAGCAGTGGGAACCCGGGACTAGCGGGGGGTAGCGAGACCCAGTACTTC.

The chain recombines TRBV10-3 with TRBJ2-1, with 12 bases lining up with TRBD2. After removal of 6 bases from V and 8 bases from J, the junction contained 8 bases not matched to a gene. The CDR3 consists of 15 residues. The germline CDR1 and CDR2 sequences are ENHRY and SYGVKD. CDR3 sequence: CAIRQLAGGQDEQFF. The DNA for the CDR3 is TGTGCCATCAGACAGCTAGCGGGGGGGCAGGATGAGCAGTTCTTC.

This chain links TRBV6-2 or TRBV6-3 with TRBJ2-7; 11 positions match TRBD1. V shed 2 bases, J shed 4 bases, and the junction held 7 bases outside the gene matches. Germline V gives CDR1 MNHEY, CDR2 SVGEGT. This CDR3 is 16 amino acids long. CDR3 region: CASSYAGQGAPYEQYF. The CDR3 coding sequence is TGTGCCAGCAGTTACGCCGGACAGGGGGCACCATACGAGCAGTACTTC.

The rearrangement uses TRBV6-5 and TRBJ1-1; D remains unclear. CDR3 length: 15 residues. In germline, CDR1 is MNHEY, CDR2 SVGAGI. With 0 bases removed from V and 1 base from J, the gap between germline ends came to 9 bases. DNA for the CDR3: TGTGCCAGCAGTTACTCGCCGGGAACGAACACTGAAGCTTTCTTT. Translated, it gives CASSYSPGTNTEAFF.